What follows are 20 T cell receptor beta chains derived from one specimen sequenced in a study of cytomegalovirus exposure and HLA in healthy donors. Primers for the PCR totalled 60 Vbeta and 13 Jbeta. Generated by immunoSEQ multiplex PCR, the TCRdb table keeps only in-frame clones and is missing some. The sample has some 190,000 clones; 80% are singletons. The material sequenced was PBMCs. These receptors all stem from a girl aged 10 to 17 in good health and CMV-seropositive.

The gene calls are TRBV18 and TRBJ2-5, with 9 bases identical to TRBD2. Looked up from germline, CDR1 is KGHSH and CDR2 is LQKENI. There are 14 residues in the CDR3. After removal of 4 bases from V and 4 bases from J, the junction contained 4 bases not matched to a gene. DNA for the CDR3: TGTGCCAGCTCACTACGGACTAGCGCAGAGACCCAGTACTTC. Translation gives CASSLRTSAETQYF.

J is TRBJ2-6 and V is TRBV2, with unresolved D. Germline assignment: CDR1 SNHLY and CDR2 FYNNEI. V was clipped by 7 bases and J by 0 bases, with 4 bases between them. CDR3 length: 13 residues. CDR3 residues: CASKRSGANVLTF. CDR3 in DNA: TGTGCCAGCAAGCGCTCTGGGGCCAACGTCCTGACTTTC.

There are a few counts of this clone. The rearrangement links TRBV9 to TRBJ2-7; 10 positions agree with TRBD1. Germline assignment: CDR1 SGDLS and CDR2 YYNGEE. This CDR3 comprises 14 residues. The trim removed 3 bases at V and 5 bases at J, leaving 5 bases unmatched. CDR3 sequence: CASSAGTGVDEQYF. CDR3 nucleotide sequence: TGTGCCAGCAGCGCCGGGACAGGGGTGGACGAGCAGTACTTC.

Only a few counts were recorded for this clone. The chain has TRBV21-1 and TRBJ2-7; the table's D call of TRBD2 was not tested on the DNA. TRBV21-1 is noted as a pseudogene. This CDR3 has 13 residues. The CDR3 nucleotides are TGTGCCGCACAAAGGGAGCCTCTTCACGAGCAGTACTTC. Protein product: CAAQREPLHEQYF.

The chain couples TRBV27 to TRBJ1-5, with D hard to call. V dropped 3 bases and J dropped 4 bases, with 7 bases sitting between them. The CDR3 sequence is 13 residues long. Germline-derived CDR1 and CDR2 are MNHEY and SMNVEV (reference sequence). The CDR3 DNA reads TGTGCCAGCAGTTTCGCCGGTAATCAGCCCCAGCATTTT. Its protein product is CASSFAGNQPQHF.

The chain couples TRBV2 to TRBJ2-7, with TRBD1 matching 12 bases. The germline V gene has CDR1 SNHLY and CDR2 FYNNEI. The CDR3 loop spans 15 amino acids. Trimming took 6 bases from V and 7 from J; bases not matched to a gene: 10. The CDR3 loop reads CASRAGTGGAEEQYF. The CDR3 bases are TGTGCCAGCAGAGCCGGGACAGGGGGCGCGGAAGAGCAGTACTTC.

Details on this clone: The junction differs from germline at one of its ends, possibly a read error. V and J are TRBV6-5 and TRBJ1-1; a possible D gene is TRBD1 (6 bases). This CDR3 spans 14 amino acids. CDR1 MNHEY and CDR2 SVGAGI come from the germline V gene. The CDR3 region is CASNYPGQKGEAFF. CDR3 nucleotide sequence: TGTGCCAGCAATTACCCCGGACAGAAGGGTGAAGCTTTCTTT.

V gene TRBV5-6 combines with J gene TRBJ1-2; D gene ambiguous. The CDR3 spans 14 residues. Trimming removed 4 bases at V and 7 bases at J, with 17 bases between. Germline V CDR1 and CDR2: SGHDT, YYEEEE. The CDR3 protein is CASSPRTPPAGYTF. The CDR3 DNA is TGTGCCAGCAGCCCTCGGACTCCGCCGGCTGGCTACACCTTC.

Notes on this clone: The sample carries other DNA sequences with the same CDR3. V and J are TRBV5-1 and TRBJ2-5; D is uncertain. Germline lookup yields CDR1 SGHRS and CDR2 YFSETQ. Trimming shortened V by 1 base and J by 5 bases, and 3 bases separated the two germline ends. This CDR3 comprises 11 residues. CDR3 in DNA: TGCGCCAGCAGCTTGAGCGAGACCCAGTACTTC. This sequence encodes CASSLSETQYF.

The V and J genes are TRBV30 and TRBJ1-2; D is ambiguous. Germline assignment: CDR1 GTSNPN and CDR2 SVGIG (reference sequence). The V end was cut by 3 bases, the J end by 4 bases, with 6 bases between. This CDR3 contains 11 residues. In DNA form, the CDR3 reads TGTGCCTGGAGACTCGTCTATGGCTACACCTTC. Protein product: CAWRLVYGYTF.

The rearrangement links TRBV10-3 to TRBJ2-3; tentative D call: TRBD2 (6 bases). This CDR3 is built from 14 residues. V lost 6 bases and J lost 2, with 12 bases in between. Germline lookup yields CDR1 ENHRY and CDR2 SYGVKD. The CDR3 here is CAIRGAGATDTQYF. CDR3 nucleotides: TGTGCCATCAGGGGAGCGGGCGCCACAGATACGCAGTATTTT.

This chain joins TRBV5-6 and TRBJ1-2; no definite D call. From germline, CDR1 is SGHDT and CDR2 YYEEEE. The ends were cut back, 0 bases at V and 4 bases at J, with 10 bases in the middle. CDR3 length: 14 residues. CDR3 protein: CASSLAGVGYGYTF. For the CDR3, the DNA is TGTGCCAGCAGCTTGGCCGGGGTCGGCTATGGCTACACCTTC.

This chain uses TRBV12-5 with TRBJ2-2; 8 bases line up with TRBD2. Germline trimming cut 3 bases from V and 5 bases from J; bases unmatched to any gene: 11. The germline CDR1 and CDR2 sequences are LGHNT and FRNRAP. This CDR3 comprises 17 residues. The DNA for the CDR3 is TGTGCTAGTGGTTTCTTACTAGCGGATCCCCGGACCGGGGAGCTGTTTTTT. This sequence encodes CASGFLLADPRTGELFF.

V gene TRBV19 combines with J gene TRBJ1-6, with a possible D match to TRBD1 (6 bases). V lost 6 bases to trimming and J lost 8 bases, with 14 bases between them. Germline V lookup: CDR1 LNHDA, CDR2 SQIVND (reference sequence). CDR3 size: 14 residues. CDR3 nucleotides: TGTGCCAGTAGATGGGGGGGCAGGGATTCACCCCTCCACTTT. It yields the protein CASRWGGRDSPLHF.

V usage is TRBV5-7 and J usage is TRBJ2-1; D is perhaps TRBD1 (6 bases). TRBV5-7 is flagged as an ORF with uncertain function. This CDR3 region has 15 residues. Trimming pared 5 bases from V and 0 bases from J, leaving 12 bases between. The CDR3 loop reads CASRGPGHSYNEQFF. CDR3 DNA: TGTGCCAGCAGGGGGCCGGGACACTCCTACAATGAGCAGTTCTTC.

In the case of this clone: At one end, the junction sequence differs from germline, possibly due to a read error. The CDR3 is CSSSPQGSETQYF. The CDR3 DNA sequence: TGTTCCAGCAGCCCTCAGGGATCGGAGACCCAGTACTTC. The rearrangement joins TRBV7-9 to TRBJ2-5, with D maybe TRBD1 (5 bases). CDR3 length equals 13 residues. Germline V gene lookup returns CDR1 SEHNR and CDR2 FQNEAQ (reference sequence).

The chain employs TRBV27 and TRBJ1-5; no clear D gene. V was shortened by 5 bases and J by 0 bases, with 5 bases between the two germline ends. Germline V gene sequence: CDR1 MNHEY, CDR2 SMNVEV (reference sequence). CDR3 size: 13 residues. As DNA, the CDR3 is TGTGCCAGCAGTGCGCTTAGCAATCAGCCCCAGCATTTT. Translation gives CASSALSNQPQHF.

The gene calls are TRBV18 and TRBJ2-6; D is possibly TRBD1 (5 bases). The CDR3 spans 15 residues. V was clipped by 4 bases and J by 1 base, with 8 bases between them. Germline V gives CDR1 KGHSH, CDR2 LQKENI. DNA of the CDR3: TGTGCCAGCTCACGAAGGGGTTCTGGGGCCAACGTCCTGACTTTC. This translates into CASSRRGSGANVLTF.

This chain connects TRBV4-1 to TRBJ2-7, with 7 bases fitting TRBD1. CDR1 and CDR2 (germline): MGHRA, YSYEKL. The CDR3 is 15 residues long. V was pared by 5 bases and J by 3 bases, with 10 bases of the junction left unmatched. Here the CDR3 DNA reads TGCGCCAGCAGCGTACCGGGACAGCCCTTCTACGAGCAGTACTTC. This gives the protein CASSVPGQPFYEQYF.

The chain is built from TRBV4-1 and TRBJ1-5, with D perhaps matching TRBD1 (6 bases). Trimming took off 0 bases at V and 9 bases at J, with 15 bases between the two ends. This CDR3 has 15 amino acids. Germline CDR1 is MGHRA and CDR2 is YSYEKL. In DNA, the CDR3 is TGCGCCAGCAGCCAAGAGGTCCAGGGGTTGTTGCCCCAGCATTTT. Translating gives CASSQEVQGLLPQHF.